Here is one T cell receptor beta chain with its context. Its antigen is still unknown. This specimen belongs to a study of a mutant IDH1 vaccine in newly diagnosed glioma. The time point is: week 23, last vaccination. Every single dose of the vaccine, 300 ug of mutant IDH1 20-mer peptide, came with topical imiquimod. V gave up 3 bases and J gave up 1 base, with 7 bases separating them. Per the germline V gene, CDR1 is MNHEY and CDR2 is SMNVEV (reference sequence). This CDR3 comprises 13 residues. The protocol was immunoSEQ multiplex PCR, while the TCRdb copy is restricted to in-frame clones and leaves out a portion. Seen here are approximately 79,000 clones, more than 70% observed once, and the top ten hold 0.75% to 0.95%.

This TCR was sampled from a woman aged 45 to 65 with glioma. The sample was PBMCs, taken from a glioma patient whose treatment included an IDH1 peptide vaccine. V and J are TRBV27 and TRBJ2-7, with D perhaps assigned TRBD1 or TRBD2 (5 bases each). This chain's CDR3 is CASSFGGSYEQYF. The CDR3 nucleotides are TGTGCCAGCAGTTTTGGGGGATCCTACGAGCAGTACTTC.